The rows below give T cell receptor beta chains drawn from one sample of a study of blood T cell repertoires in COVID-19. The table came from immunoSEQ multiplex PCR; TCRdb's copy has only in-frame clones and leaves some out. The repertoire includes around 340,000 clones, 65% to 90% of them detected once, and approximately 4% sits in the top ten. Sequenced: PBMCs or T cells enriched from blood (not recorded which). All receptors derive from a woman aged 40 to 49 with acute COVID-19. CDR3s include the opening cysteine and the closing phenylalanine or tryptophan. Fields, in order: V gene, J gene, D gene, CDR3 protein, CDR3 DNA. A D gene is named only where the DNA matches it firmly.

TRBV5-1	TRBJ2-3	TRBD1	CASSLVDRTDTQYF	TGCGCCAGCAGCTTGGTGGACAGGACAGATACGCAGTATTTT
TRBV11-2	TRBJ1-4	-	CASSLNPGGDREKLFF	TGTGCCAGCAGCTTAAATCCCGGGGGTGATCGGGAAAAACTGTTTTTT
TRBV5-4	TRBJ2-7	-	CASSLGVRDYEQYF	TGTGCCAGCAGCTTGGGCGTCAGGGACTACGAGCAGTACTTC
TRBV4-3	TRBJ1-6	-	CASSQGSKGRRGTDNSPLHF	TGCGCCAGCAGCCAAGGCTCCAAGGGCAGGCGGGGGACGGATAATTCACCCCTCCACTTT
TRBV5-6	TRBJ1-1	-	CASIKLTGNTEAFF	TGTGCCAGTATCAAATTGACAGGGAACACTGAAGCTTTCTTT
TRBV7-2	TRBJ2-3	-	CASRSGTDTQYF	TGTGCCAGCCGTAGCGGCACAGATACGCAGTATTTT
TRBV2	TRBJ1-2	-	CASSDSGHSGPGYTF	TGTGCCAGCAGTGACTCGGGACACTCGGGGCCTGGCTACACCTTC
TRBV9	TRBJ2-5	TRBD2	CASSVVAGLGETQYF	TGTGCCAGCAGCGTTGTAGCGGGATTGGGAGAGACCCAGTACTTC
TRBV23-1	TRBJ1-1	-	CASSQSSRDDTEAFF	TGCGCCAGCAGTCAATCCTCCAGGGATGATACTGAAGCTTTCTTT
TRBV25-1	TRBJ2-7	TRBD1	CASSQDRGSSYEQYF	TGTGCCAGCAGCCAGGACAGGGGAAGCTCCTACGAGCAGTACTTC
TRBV3-1/TRBV3-2	TRBJ2-3	-	CASSQVPLGPSTDTQYF	TGTGCCAGCAGCCAAGTCCCACTAGGGCCCAGCACAGATACGCAGTATTTT
TRBV27	TRBJ1-5	-	CASTQGRFSNQPQHF	TGTGCCAGCACCCAGGGGCGGTTCAGCAATCAGCCCCAGCATTTT